The 9 T cell receptor beta chains given below trace back to one sample, sequenced in a study of CD8 T cells in Susac syndrome. Reverse transcription used 0.5 to 1 ug RNA and random hexamers. TCRdb reprocessed the immunoSEQ multiplex PCR reads via MiXCR and lists one record per CDR3 protein. The sample consists of around 170,000 distinct CDR3 sequences, 90% to 97% of them appearing once. Material for sequencing was CD4+ T cells from PBMCs. These receptors were collected from a human donor with Susac syndrome.

The rearrangement uses TRBV15 and TRBJ2-7; 9 nucleotides line up with TRBD1. Germline V gene lookup returns CDR1 LNHNV and CDR2 YYDKDF (reference sequence). The CDR3 runs 15 residues. V dropped 4 bases and J dropped 6; count of bases not matched to a gene: 10. The CDR3 loop is CATSTGDRASSEQYV. For the CDR3, the DNA is TGTGCCACCAGCACCGGGGACAGGGCGAGCTCCGAGCAGTACGTC.

The chain joins TRBV4-3 to TRBJ1-1; D unclear. Trimming cost V 6 bases and J 1 base, with 12 bases left between them. Germline loops: CDR1 LGHNA, CDR2 YSLEER. This CDR3 spans 14 amino acids. The chain's CDR3 is CASSRTTSNTEAFF. Here the CDR3 DNA reads TGCGCCAGCAGTAGGACCACATCGAACACTGAAGCTTTCTTT.

This chain joins TRBV4-3 and TRBJ2-2, with TRBD2 as a possible D gene (6 bases). The germline CDR1 and CDR2 sequences are LGHNA and YSLEER. CDR3 size: 20 residues. With 0 bases removed from V and 6 bases from J, the gap between germline ends came to 26 bases. The CDR3 loop reads CASSQEWVFNTGDKSGELFF. Written as DNA, the CDR3 is TGCGCCAGCAGCCAAGAGTGGGTCTTTAATACGGGAGACAAGTCCGGGGAGCTGTTTTTT.

The J gene is TRBJ2-1, the V gene TRBV29-1; 11 bases align to TRBD2. The germline V gene has CDR1 SQVTM and CDR2 ANQGSEA. This CDR3 is 16 amino acids long. Trimming at V came to 4 bases and at J to 9 bases, leaving 14 bases not matched to a gene. The CDR3 spells CSVGTILAGVVSEQFF. Written as DNA, the CDR3 is TGCAGCGTTGGAACTATACTAGCGGGAGTGGTTAGTGAGCAGTTCTTC.

V gene TRBV30 combines with J gene TRBJ2-5; perhaps TRBD2 as D (5 bases). The CDR3 loop spans 12 amino acids. Trimming pared 6 bases from V and 5 bases from J, leaving 13 bases between. Germline CDR1 GTSNPN, CDR2 SVGIG (reference sequence). The CDR3 region has the DNA TGTGCCTGTGTACTAGTTCAGGAGACCCAGTACTTC. This codes for CACVLVQETQYF. Full variable domain (rest looked up from reference TRBV30 and TRBJ2-5): SQTIHQWPATLVQPVGSPLSLECTVEGTSNPNLYWYRQAAGRGLQLLFYSVGIGQISSEVPQNLSASRPQDRQFILSSKKLLLSDSGFYLCACVLVQETQYFGPGTRLLVL.

V gene TRBV28 combines with J gene TRBJ1-4; D is undetermined. The CDR3 contains 14 residues. The germline V gene encodes CDR1 MDHEN and CDR2 SYDVKM. Trimming removed 6 bases at V and 8 bases at J, with 16 bases between. CDR3 loop: CASRGGNLQEKLFF. Written as DNA, the CDR3 is TGTGCCAGCAGGGGAGGGAATCTTCAAGAAAAACTGTTTTTT.

V is TRBV27 and J is TRBJ1-5, with a tentative D call TRBD1 (6 bases). Trimming took off 2 bases at V and 4 bases at J, with 12 bases between the two ends. The CDR3 extends over 15 amino acids. Per the germline V gene, CDR1 is MNHEY and CDR2 is SMNVEV (reference sequence). CDR3 loop: CASSLNRVGNQPQHF. CDR3 bases: TGTGCCAGCAGTTTAAACAGGGTAGGGAATCAGCCCCAGCATTTT.

The chain couples TRBV3-1 to TRBJ2-2; TRBD2 matches 8 bases. Germline V gene lookup returns CDR1 LGHDT and CDR2 YNNKEL (reference sequence). Trimming cost V 5 bases and J 5 bases; bases outside gene matches: 7. The length of the CDR3 is 15 residues. The CDR3 DNA reads TGTGCCAGCAGCAATACGGCTAGCGGGACCGGGGAGCTGTTTTTT. It encodes CASSNTASGTGELFF.

The chain combines TRBV5-6 with TRBJ1-4; D ambiguous. Germline V lookup: CDR1 SGHDT, CDR2 YYEEEE. CDR3 length: 16 residues. The V end lost 0 bases, the J end lost 5 bases, and 14 bases lay between the germline ends. CDR3 region: CASSLGGGSLNEKLFF. The CDR3 region has the DNA TGTGCCAGCAGCTTGGGCGGCGGCAGCCTGAATGAAAAACTGTTTTTT.